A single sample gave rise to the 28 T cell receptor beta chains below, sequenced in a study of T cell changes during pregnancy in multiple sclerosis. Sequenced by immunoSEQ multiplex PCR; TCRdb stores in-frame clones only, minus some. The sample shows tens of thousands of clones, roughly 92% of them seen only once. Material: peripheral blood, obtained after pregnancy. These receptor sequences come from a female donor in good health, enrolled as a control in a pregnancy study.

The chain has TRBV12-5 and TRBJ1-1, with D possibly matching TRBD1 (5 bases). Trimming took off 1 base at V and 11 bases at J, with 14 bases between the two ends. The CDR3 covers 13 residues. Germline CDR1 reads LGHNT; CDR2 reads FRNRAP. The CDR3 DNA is TGTGCTAGTGGTTTGGGGGCAGGGAAGCGCGCTTTCTTT. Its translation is CASGLGAGKRAFF.

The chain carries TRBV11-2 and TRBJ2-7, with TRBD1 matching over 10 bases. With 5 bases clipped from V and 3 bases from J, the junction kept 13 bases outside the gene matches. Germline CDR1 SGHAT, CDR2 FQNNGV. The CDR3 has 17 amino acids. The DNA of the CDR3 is TGTGCCAGCAGCCAGGGGGGTCCGGGACAGGGGTTCTACGAGCAGTACTTC. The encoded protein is CASSQGGPGQGFYEQYF. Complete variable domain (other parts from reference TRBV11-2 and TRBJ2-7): EAGVAQSPRYKIIEKRQSVAFWCNPISGHATLYWYQQILGQGPKLLIQFQNNGVVDDSQLPKDRFSAERLKGVDSTLKIQPAKLEDSAVYLCASSQGGPGQGFYEQYFGPGTRLTVT.

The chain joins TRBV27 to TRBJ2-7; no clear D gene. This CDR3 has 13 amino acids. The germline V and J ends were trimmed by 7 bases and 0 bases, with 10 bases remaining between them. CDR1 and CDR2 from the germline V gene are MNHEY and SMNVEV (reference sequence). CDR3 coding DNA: TGTGCCAGCATGGCAGGAAACTCCTACGAGCAGTACTTC. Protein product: CASMAGNSYEQYF.

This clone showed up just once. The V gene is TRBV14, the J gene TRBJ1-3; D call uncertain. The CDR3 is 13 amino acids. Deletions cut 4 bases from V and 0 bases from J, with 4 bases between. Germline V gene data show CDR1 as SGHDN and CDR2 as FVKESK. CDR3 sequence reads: CASSLNSGNTIYF. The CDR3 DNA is TGTGCCAGCAGCCTCAACTCTGGAAACACCATATATTTT.

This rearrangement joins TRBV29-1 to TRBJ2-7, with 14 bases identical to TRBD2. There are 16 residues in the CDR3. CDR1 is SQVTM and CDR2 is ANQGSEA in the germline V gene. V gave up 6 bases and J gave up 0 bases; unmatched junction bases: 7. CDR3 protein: CSVMTSGRANSYEQYF. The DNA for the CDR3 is TGCAGCGTGATGACTAGCGGGAGGGCCAACTCCTACGAGCAGTACTTC.

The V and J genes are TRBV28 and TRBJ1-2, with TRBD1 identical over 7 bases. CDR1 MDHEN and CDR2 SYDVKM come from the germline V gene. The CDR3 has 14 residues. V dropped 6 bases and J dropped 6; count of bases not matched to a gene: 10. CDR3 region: CASSRHRGGDGYTF. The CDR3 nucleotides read TGTGCCAGCAGCCGACACAGGGGTGGGGATGGCTACACCTTC.

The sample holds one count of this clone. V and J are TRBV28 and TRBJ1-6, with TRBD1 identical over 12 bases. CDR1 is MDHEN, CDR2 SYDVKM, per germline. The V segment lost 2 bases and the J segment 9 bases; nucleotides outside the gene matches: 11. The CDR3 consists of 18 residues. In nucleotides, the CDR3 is TGTGCCAGCAGTTTAAACGTCCATCGGGACAGGGGGCTTTCACCCCTCCACTTT. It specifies CASSLNVHRDRGLSPLHF. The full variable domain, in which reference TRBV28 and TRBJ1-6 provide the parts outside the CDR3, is DVKVTQSSRYLVKRTGEKVFLECVQDMDHENMFWYRQDPGLGLRLIYFSYDVKMKEKGDIPEGYSVSREKKERFSLILESASTNQTSMYLCASSLNVHRDRGLSPLHFGNGTRLTVT.

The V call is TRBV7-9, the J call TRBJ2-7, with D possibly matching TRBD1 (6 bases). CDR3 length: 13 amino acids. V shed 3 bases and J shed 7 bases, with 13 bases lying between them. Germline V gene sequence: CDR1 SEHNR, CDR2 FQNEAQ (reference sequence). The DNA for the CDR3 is TGTGCCAGCAGCTTGGGGTCGCAGGGGGAGCAGTACTTC. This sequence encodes CASSLGSQGEQYF. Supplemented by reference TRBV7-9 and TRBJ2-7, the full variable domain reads DTGVSQNPRHKITKRGQNVTFRCDPISEHNRLYWYRQTLGQGPEFLTYFQNEAQLEKSRLLSDRFSAERPKGSFSTLEIQRTEQGDSAMYLCASSLGSQGEQYFGPGTRLTVT.

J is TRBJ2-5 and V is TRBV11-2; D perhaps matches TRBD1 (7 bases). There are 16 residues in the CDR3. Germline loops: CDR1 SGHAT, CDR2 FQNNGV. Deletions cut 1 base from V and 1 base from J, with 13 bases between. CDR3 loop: CASSLGGTVSQETQYF. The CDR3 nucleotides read TGTGCCAGCAGCTTAGGCGGGACAGTGTCCCAAGAGACCCAGTACTTC.

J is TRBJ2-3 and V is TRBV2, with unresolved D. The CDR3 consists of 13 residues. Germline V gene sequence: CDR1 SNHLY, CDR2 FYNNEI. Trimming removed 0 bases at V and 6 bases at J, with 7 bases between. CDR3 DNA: TGTGCCAGCAGTGAAGCGGTAGCCGATACGCAGTATTTT. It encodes CASSEAVADTQYF.

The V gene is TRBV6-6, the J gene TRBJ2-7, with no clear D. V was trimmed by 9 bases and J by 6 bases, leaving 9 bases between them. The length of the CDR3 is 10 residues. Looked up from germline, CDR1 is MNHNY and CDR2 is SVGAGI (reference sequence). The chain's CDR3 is CASSGTEQYF. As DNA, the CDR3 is TGTGCCAGTAGTGGCACCGAGCAGTACTTC.

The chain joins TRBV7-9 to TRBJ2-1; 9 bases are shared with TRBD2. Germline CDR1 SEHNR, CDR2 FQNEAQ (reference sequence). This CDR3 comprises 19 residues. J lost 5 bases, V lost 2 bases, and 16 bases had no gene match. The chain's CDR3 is CASSLSSREGQSSHNEQFF. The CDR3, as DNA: TGTGCCAGCAGCTTAAGCTCGCGGGAGGGCCAAAGTTCCCACAATGAGCAGTTCTTC.

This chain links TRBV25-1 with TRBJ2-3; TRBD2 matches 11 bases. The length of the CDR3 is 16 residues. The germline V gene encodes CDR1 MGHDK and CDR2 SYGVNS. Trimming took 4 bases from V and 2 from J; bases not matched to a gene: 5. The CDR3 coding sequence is TGTGCCAGCAGTGGACTAGCGGGGCAACTCACAGATACGCAGTATTTT. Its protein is CASSGLAGQLTDTQYF.

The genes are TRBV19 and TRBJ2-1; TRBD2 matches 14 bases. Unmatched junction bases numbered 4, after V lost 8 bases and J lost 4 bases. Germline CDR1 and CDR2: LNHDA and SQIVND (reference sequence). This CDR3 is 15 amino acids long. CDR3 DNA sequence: TGTGCCAGTGGCGGACTAGCGGGAGGTTACAATGAGCAGTTCTTC. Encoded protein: CASGGLAGGYNEQFF.

CDR3 amino acids: CASSSVTGLDTGELFF. The CDR3 DNA sequence: TGTGCCAGCAGTTCAGTCACAGGGTTGGACACCGGGGAGCTGTTTTTT. The genes are TRBV28 and TRBJ2-2, with a tentative D call TRBD1 (6 bases). V dropped 4 bases and J dropped 3 bases, with 15 bases sitting between them. The CDR3 has 16 residues. Germline loops: CDR1 MDHEN, CDR2 SYDVKM.

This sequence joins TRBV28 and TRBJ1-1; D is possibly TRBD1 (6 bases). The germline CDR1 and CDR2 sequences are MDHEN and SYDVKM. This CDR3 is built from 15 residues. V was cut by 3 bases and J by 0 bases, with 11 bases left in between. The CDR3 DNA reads TGTGCCAGCAGTTTTGTGGACAGATTGAACACTGAAGCTTTCTTT. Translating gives CASSFVDRLNTEAFF.

The CDR3 coding sequence is TGTGCCAGCAGCGCCGGGACTAGCGGGGCCGGGGAGCTGTTTTTT. Encoded protein: CASSAGTSGAGELFF. The chain couples TRBV9 to TRBJ2-2; 13 nucleotides line up with TRBD2. Unmatched junction bases numbered 2, after V lost 3 bases and J lost 6 bases. CDR1 is SGDLS, CDR2 YYNGEE, per germline. This CDR3 spans 15 amino acids. The whole variable domain, remainder taken from reference TRBV9 and TRBJ2-2, is DSGVTQTPKHLITATGQRVTLRCSPRSGDLSVYWYQQSLDQGLQFLIQYYNGEERAKGNILERFSAQQFPDLHSELNLSSLELGDSALYFCASSAGTSGAGELFFGEGSRLTVL.

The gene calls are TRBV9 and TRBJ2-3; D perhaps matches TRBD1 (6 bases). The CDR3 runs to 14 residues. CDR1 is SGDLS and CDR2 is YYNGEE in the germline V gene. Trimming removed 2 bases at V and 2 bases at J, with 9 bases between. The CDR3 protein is CASSVGALTDTQYF. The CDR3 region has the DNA TGTGCCAGCAGCGTGGGGGCCCTCACAGATACGCAGTATTTT.

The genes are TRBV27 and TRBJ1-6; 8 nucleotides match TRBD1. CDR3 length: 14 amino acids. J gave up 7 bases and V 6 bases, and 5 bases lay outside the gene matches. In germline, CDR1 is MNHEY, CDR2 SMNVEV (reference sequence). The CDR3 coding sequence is TGTGCCAGCAGGGGGACAGGACAGAATTCACCCCTCCACTTT. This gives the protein CASRGTGQNSPLHF.

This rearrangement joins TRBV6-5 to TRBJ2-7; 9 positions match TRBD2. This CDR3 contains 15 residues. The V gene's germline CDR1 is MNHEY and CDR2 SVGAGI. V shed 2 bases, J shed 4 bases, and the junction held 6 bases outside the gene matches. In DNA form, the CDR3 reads TGTGCCAGCAGTTACGGGGGCGGGGGGGGATACGAGCAGTACTTC. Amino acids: CASSYGGGGGYEQYF.

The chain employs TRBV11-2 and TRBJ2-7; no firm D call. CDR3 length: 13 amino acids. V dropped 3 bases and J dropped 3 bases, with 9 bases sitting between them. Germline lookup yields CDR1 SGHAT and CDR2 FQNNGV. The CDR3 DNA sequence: TGTGCCAGCAGCTTGAGCAGGATCTACGAGCAGTACTTC. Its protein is CASSLSRIYEQYF.

The CDR3 loop is CASSLGTHNSPLHF. Written as DNA, the CDR3 is TGTGCCAGCAGCTTAGGGACACATAATTCACCCCTCCACTTT. V is TRBV11-2 and J is TRBJ1-6; perhaps TRBD1 as D (5 bases). The CDR3 runs 14 residues. With 1 base removed from V and 5 bases from J, the gap between germline ends came to 6 bases. Per the germline V gene, CDR1 is SGHAT and CDR2 is FQNNGV. The entire variable domain, with the rest obtained from reference TRBV11-2 and TRBJ1-6, is as follows: EAGVAQSPRYKIIEKRQSVAFWCNPISGHATLYWYQQILGQGPKLLIQFQNNGVVDDSQLPKDRFSAERLKGVDSTLKIQPAKLEDSAVYLCASSLGTHNSPLHFGNGTRLTVT.

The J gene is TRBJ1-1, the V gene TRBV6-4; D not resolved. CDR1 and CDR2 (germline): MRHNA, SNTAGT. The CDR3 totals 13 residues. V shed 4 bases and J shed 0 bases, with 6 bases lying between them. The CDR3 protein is CASSASLNTEAFF. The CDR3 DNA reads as TGTGCCAGCAGTGCGTCCCTGAACACTGAAGCTTTCTTT.

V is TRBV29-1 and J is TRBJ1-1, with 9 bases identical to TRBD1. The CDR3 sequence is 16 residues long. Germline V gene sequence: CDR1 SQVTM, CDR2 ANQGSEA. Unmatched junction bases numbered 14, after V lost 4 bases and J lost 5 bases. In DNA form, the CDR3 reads TGCAGCGTTGTTGGGGGACAGGGCGAGTATAGGACTGAAGCTTTCTTT. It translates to CSVVGGQGEYRTEAFF.

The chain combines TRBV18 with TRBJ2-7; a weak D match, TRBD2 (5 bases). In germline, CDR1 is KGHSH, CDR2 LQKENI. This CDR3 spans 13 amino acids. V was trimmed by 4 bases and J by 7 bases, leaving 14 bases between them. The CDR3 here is CASSLAGVGEQYF. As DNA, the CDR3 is TGTGCCAGCTCACTGGCCGGGGTTGGTGAGCAGTACTTC.

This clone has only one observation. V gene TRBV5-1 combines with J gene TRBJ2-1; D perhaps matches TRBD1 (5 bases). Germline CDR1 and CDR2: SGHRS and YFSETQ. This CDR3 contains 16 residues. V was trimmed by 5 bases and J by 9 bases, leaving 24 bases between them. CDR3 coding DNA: TGCGCCAGCAGGGTATGGCAGGGCCCGACCCAGGGTGAGCAGTTCTTC. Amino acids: CASRVWQGPTQGEQFF. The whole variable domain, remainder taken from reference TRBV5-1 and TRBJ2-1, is KAGVTQTPRYLIKTRGQQVTLSCSPISGHRSVSWYQQTPGQGLQFLFEYFSETQRNKGNFPGRFSGRQFSNSRSEMNVSTLELGDSALYLCASRVWQGPTQGEQFFGPGTRLTVL.

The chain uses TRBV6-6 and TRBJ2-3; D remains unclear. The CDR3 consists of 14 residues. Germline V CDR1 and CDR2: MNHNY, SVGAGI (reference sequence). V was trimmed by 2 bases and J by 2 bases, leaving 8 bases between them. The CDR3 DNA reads TGTGCCAGCAGTTACGGGCAGATCACAGATACGCAGTATTTT. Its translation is CASSYGQITDTQYF.

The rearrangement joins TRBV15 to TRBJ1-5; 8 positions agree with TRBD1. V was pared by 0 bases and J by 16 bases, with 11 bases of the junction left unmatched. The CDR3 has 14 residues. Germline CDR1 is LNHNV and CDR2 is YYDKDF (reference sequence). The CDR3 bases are TGTGCCACCAGCAGAGATGGCTGGACAGGGTATCTACATTTT. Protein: CATSRDGWTGYLHF.